The 13 T cell receptor beta chains below come from one sample, sequenced in a study of cytomegalovirus exposure and HLA in healthy donors. Vbeta (60) and Jbeta (13) primers were used in the PCR. Assay used: immunoSEQ multiplex PCR; TCRdb lists only in-frame clones, some missing. The sample carries approximately 150,000 clones, around 64% recorded once. The specimen was PBMCs. The receptors come from a woman in her thirties in good health and CMV-seronegative.

This rearrangement joins TRBV6-5 to TRBJ2-7; 9 nucleotides agree with TRBD1. Trimming removed 8 bases from V and 1 base from J; junction bases left unmatched: 3. This CDR3 contains 13 residues. The germline V gene encodes CDR1 MNHEY and CDR2 SVGAGI. DNA for the CDR3: TGTGCCAGCGGACAGGGGTTATCCTACGAGCAGTACTTC. Its translation is CASGQGLSYEQYF.

The chain links TRBV7-2 to TRBJ2-7; perhaps TRBD1 as D (6 bases). Germline CDR1 and CDR2: SGHTA and FQGNSA. This CDR3 has 13 residues. The germline V and J ends were trimmed by 7 bases and 6 bases, with 16 bases remaining between them. For the CDR3, the DNA is TGTGCCAGCACCGTCCGCAGGGGCGGCGAGCAGTACTTC. This encodes CASTVRRGGEQYF.

The rearrangement uses TRBV6-5 and TRBJ2-5; possible D gene TRBD1, 6 bases. TRBJ2-7 matches the DNA end more closely, so the J call is doubtful. This CDR3 is 15 amino acids long. Germline V CDR1 and CDR2: MNHEY, SVGAGI. The CDR3 spells CASSYLYGTNYEQYF. As DNA, the CDR3 is TGTGCCAGCAGTTACCTATACGGGACAAACTACGAGCAGTACTTC.

This clone was counted only a few times. V and J are TRBV29-1 and TRBJ2-1; TRBD1 matches at 8 bases. The CDR3 runs 13 residues. After removal of 3 bases from V and 8 bases from J, the junction contained 6 bases not matched to a gene. Germline values: CDR1 SQVTM, CDR2 ANQGSEA. The CDR3 DNA reads TGCAGCGTTGAGGGACAGGAAGATTATGAGCAGTTCTTC. Encoded protein: CSVEGQEDYEQFF.

The chain recombines TRBV7-2 with TRBJ2-3, with 8 bases lining up with TRBD2. V was pared by 7 bases and J by 4 bases, with 10 bases of the junction left unmatched. Germline values: CDR1 SGHTA, CDR2 FQGNSA. The CDR3 runs 15 residues. In nucleotides, the CDR3 is TGTGCCAGCACCTCGACGGGAGGGAAGGCAGATACGCAGTATTTT. Protein product: CASTSTGGKADTQYF.

The chain joins TRBV28 to TRBJ1-4, with 8 bases matching TRBD1. The length of the CDR3 is 15 residues. Trimming cost V 5 bases and J 4 bases; bases outside gene matches: 6. Germline V gene data show CDR1 as MDHEN and CDR2 as SYDVKM. The CDR3 nucleotides read TGTGCCAGCAGTCCCTACAGGGGGTTTAATGAAAAACTGTTTTTT. It translates to CASSPYRGFNEKLFF.

The J gene is TRBJ2-1, the V gene TRBV7-3; 8 positions match TRBD2. Trimming cost V 6 bases and J 3 bases; bases outside gene matches: 10. Germline V lookup: CDR1 SGHTA, CDR2 FQGTGA. The CDR3 has 16 residues. The CDR3 DNA reads as TGTGCCAGCAGTCCCAGCGGGAGCCAGATCTACAATGAGCAGTTCTTC. Translating it yields CASSPSGSQIYNEQFF.

The genes are TRBV6-5 and TRBJ2-1; 8 bases agree with TRBD2. Germline lookup yields CDR1 MNHEY and CDR2 SVGAGI. This CDR3 has 16 residues. V lost 2 bases and J lost 7; bases outside the gene matches: 10. Here the CDR3 reads CASSYRAGDLFNEQFF. In nucleotides, the CDR3 is TGTGCCAGCAGTTACAGAGCGGGAGATCTGTTTAATGAGCAGTTCTTC.

This clone appeared a few times. The chain links TRBV7-8 to TRBJ2-2; 10 nucleotides agree with TRBD2. Germline lookup yields CDR1 SGHVS and CDR2 FQNEAQ. Trimming at V came to 1 base and at J to 7 bases, leaving 6 bases not matched to a gene. The CDR3 runs 16 residues. The CDR3 loop reads CASSLVLAGVVGELFF. The CDR3 DNA follows: TGTGCCAGCAGCTTAGTCCTAGCGGGAGTAGTCGGGGAGCTGTTTTTT.

The chain employs TRBV5-4 and TRBJ2-2, with 8 nucleotides matching TRBD2. V shed 4 bases, J shed 4 bases, and the junction held 12 bases outside the gene matches. In germline, CDR1 is SGHNT, CDR2 YYREEE (reference sequence). The length of the CDR3 is 17 residues. CDR3 residues: CASSHPRGGDGTGELFF. For the CDR3, the DNA is TGTGCCAGCAGCCACCCCCGGGGGGGAGACGGCACCGGGGAGCTGTTTTTT.

CDR3 coding DNA: TGTGCCAGCAGATCAATTAACGGGTCGACCTATGGCTACACCTTC. This translates into CASRSINGSTYGYTF. The chain employs TRBV7-9 and TRBJ1-2; no clear D gene. Germline lookup yields CDR1 SEHNR and CDR2 FQNEAQ (reference sequence). This CDR3 spans 15 amino acids. With 6 bases removed from V and 4 bases from J, the gap between germline ends came to 18 bases.

This chain uses TRBV7-2 with TRBJ2-7; 7 bases align to TRBD2. Losses at the gene ends were 3 bases for V and 0 bases for J; bases not matched to a gene: 5. Looked up from germline, CDR1 is SGHTA and CDR2 is FQGNSA. The CDR3 extends over 15 amino acids. The CDR3 coding sequence is TGTGCCAGCAGCTTTGGAGCGGGAAGCTCCTACGAGCAGTACTTC. Its translation: CASSFGAGSSYEQYF.

The chain joins TRBV5-6 to TRBJ1-5; the match to TRBD1 covers 7 bases. The CDR3 covers 13 residues. CDR1 is SGHDT, CDR2 YYEEEE, per germline. Trimming at V came to 4 bases and at J to 5 bases, leaving 3 bases not matched to a gene. As DNA, the CDR3 is TGTGCCAGCAGCACCGGGACAGATCAGCCCCAGCATTTT. It specifies CASSTGTDQPQHF.